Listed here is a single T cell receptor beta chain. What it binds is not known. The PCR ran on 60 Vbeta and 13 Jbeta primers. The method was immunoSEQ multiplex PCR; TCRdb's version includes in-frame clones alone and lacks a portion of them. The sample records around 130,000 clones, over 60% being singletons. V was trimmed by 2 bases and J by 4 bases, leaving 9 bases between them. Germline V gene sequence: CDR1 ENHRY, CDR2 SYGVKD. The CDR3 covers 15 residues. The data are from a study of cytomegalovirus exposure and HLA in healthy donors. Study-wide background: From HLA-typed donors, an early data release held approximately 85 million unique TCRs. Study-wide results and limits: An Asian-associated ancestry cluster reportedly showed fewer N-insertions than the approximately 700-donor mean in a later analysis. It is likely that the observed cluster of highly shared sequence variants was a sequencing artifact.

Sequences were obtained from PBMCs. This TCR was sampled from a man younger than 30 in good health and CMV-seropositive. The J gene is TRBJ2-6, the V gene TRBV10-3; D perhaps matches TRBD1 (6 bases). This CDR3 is CAISETGYGANVLTF. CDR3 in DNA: TGTGCCATCAGTGAGACAGGGTACGGGGCCAACGTCCTGACTTTC.